Below are 21 T cell receptor beta chains sequenced from a single sample in a study of T cell repertoires in cytomegalovirus infection. Via MiXCR, TCRdb re-called the reads, giving one row per CDR3 protein. This table has 680,000 or so distinct CDR3 sequences, approximately 34% appearing once. The sample consisted of PBMCs. The receptors stem from a human donor in good health (CMV status not recorded). Some clones in this sample may be carry-over from other donors' samples.

A word on this clonotype: A much larger clone differs by one base, so this may be a read error. For the CDR3, the DNA is TGTGCCAGCAGCCCAAACGACCTGTGGGGCGGGAGCACAGATACGCAGTATTTT. Residues: CASSPNDLWGGSTDTQYF. V usage is TRBV7-2 and J usage is TRBJ2-3, with D perhaps TRBD1 or TRBD2 (5 bases each). The CDR3 length is 18 residues. V was clipped by 5 bases and J by 0 bases, with 21 bases between them. Germline lookup yields CDR1 SGHTA and CDR2 FQGNSA.

This clonotype was found a few times. The chain employs TRBV19 and TRBJ1-2, with TRBD1 identical over 8 bases. CDR3 length: 14 amino acids. In germline, CDR1 is LNHDA, CDR2 SQIVND (reference sequence). V lost 2 bases to trimming and J lost 8 bases; unmatched junction nucleotides: 7. CDR3 bases: TGTGCCAGTAGTATAACTTTCACAGGGGGAGGCTACACCTTC. Its protein is CASSITFTGGGYTF.

This clonotype was seen only a few times. The V call is TRBV29-1, the J call TRBJ1-2; D may be TRBD1 (5 bases). V was shortened by 3 bases and J by 8 bases, with 16 bases between the two germline ends. Per the germline V gene, CDR1 is SQVTM and CDR2 is ANQGSEA. This CDR3 contains 13 residues. The CDR3 loop reads CSVDPTLREGYTF. In DNA, the CDR3 is TGCAGCGTTGATCCCACGCTCAGGGAAGGCTACACCTTC.

This rearrangement joins TRBV3-1 to TRBJ1-4, with D possibly being TRBD1 (5 bases). V gave up 4 bases and J gave up 7 bases, with 19 bases separating them. From germline, CDR1 is LGHDT and CDR2 YNNKEL (reference sequence). CDR3 length: 16 amino acids. CDR3 bases: TGTGCCAGCAGCCCAGGATCAGCAGGGTGGGGTGAAAAACTGTTTTTT. This encodes CASSPGSAGWGEKLFF.

The chain recombines TRBV5-1 with TRBJ1-2; TRBD1 matches 7 bases. Germline trimming cut 1 base from V and 0 bases from J; bases unmatched to any gene: 6. CDR1 and CDR2 from the germline V gene are SGHRS and YFSETQ. The CDR3 consists of 16 residues. CDR3 region: CASSLRGTATNYGYTF. The CDR3 coding sequence is TGCGCCAGCAGCTTGCGGGGGACAGCCACTAACTATGGCTACACCTTC.

This clonotype was observed a handful of times. The chain is built from TRBV7-9 and TRBJ1-5, with 9 nucleotides matching TRBD1. With V trimmed by 4 bases and J by 3 bases, 4 bases remained unmatched. The germline V gene encodes CDR1 SEHNR and CDR2 FQNEAQ (reference sequence). The CDR3 runs 15 residues. This CDR3 reads CASSSGTGNNQPQHF. CDR3 nucleotides: TGTGCCAGCAGCTCTGGGACAGGGAACAATCAGCCCCAGCATTTT. Combining the CDR3 with reference TRBV7-9 and TRBJ1-5 gives the whole variable domain DTGVSQNPRHKITKRGQNVTFRCDPISEHNRLYWYRQTLGQGPEFLTYFQNEAQLEKSRLLSDRFSAERPKGSFSTLEIQRTEQGDSAMYLCASSSGTGNNQPQHFGDGTRLSIL.

The chain couples TRBV29-1 to TRBJ2-4; D is perhaps TRBD1 (6 bases). CDR1 and CDR2 from the germline V gene are SQVTM and ANQGSEA. This CDR3 is built from 17 residues. Between the trimmed V and J ends, which lost 6 bases and 6 bases, there was a span of 27 bases. CDR3 DNA sequence: TGCAGCGTCCTAGCAAGGGGGAGCTCCCCGCCCGGAAACATTCAGTACTTC. This translates into CSVLARGSSPPGNIQYF. Full variable domain (rest looked up from reference TRBV29-1 and TRBJ2-4): SAVISQKPSRDICQRGTSLTIQCQVDSQVTMMFWYRQQPGQSLTLIATANQGSEATYESGFVIDKFPISRPNLTFSTLTVSNMSPEDSSIYLCSVLARGSSPPGNIQYFGAGTRLSVL.

This clonotype was recorded many times. This chain links TRBV7-8 with TRBJ2-1, with 10 bases lining up with TRBD2. The J segment lost 8 bases and the V segment lost 1 base, leaving 8 bases of the junction unmatched. Germline CDR1 is SGHVS and CDR2 is FQNEAQ. The CDR3 consists of 16 residues. CDR3 sequence reads: CASSLDTGTSDHEQFF. CDR3 nucleotides: TGTGCCAGCAGCTTAGACACCGGGACTAGCGACCATGAGCAGTTCTTC.

Of note for this clonotype: This clone may be a read error of a much larger clone one base away. CDR3 DNA sequence: TGTGCCAGCAGCCTCGGGACAGGGGGCGTCAATGAGCAGTACTTC. As protein: CASSLGTGGVNEQYF. The chain uses TRBV7-2 and TRBJ2-1; 12 bases align to TRBD1. TRBJ2-7 matches the DNA end more closely, so the J call is doubtful. CDR1 and CDR2 (germline): SGHTA, FQGNSA. The CDR3 length is 15 residues.

V and J are TRBV2 and TRBJ1-5, with D tentatively TRBD1 (5 bases). Germline CDR1 is SNHLY and CDR2 is FYNNEI. CDR3 length: 16 residues. V was cut by 3 bases and J by 4 bases, with 16 bases left in between. The CDR3 region has the DNA TGTGCCAGCAGTGACAACAGGCGGGCAGGTAATCAGCCCCAGCATTTT. Protein product: CASSDNRRAGNQPQHF. The full variable domain, with the rest looked up from reference TRBV2 and TRBJ1-5, is EPEVTQTPSHQVTQMGQEVILRCVPISNHLYFYWYRQILGQKVEFLVSFYNNEISEKSEIFDDQFSVERPDGSNFTLKIRSTKLEDSAMYFCASSDNRRAGNQPQHFGDGTRLSIL.

This clonotype was seen at least ten times. The chain recombines TRBV7-2 with TRBJ1-5, with 7 bases that match TRBD1. This CDR3 spans 13 amino acids. J lost 7 bases, V lost 4 bases, and 4 bases had no gene match. Germline CDR1 is SGHTA and CDR2 is FQGNSA. The CDR3 sequence: CASSSDRMQPQHF. The CDR3 DNA reads as TGTGCCAGCAGCTCGGACAGGATGCAGCCCCAGCATTTT.

The rearrangement uses TRBV20-1 and TRBJ2-2; 10 bases are shared with TRBD2. The CDR3 spans 16 residues. With 2 bases clipped from V and 1 base from J, the junction kept 4 bases outside the gene matches. From germline, CDR1 is DFQATT and CDR2 SNEGSKA (reference sequence). DNA of the CDR3: TGCAGTGCTAGATCTAGCGGGAGAAAGAACACCGGGGAGCTGTTTTTT. Translating gives CSARSSGRKNTGELFF.

The sample holds a few counts of this clonotype. The gene calls are TRBV7-6 and TRBJ2-1; weak D call: TRBD1 (7 bases). V shed 5 bases and J shed 6 bases, with 17 bases lying between them. The CDR3 totals 15 residues. CDR1 is SGHVS, CDR2 FNYEAQ, per germline. The CDR3 region has the DNA TGTGCCAGCAGCCCCGGGGCAGGGGGAGGCAATGAGCAGTTCTTC. Protein product: CASSPGAGGGNEQFF.

This clonotype has a handful of counts. This chain joins TRBV24-1 and TRBJ2-2; D is possibly TRBD1 (6 bases). This CDR3 is built from 15 residues. Germline V gene sequence: CDR1 KGHDR, CDR2 SFDVKD. V lost 6 bases, J lost 0 bases, and 10 bases lay in between. The CDR3 coding sequence is TGTGCCACCAGTAACAGGGAATCGAACACCGGGGAGCTGTTTTTT. Translation: CATSNRESNTGELFF.

This chain links TRBV29-1 with TRBJ1-3, with D perhaps matching TRBD1 (5 bases). Per germline, CDR1 SQVTM and CDR2 ANQGSEA. Trimming shortened V by 1 base and J by 4 bases, and 11 bases separated the two germline ends. This CDR3 has 14 residues. The DNA for the CDR3 is TGCAGCGTTGAAGTCCGGGGGTTGGGAAACACCATATATTTT. This codes for CSVEVRGLGNTIYF.

This clonotype has a count of ten or more. J is TRBJ1-4 and V is TRBV7-9; 7 nucleotides align to TRBD1. V was pared by 5 bases and J by 6 bases, with 6 bases of the junction left unmatched. The CDR3 is 14 amino acids. The germline V gene has CDR1 SEHNR and CDR2 FQNEAQ (reference sequence). CDR3 DNA: TGTGCCAGCAGCGTGACAGGGTGGGATGAAAAACTGTTTTTT. It is translated as CASSVTGWDEKLFF.

This clonotype occurred many times. The gene calls are TRBV2 and TRBJ2-3, with D maybe TRBD2 (6 bases). In germline, CDR1 is SNHLY, CDR2 FYNNEI. V gave up 8 bases and J gave up 0 bases, with 18 bases separating them. There are 16 residues in the CDR3. The CDR3 bases are TGTGCCAGCCGGGACTTGGCGGTAAAAAGCACAGATACGCAGTATTTT. It specifies CASRDLAVKSTDTQYF.

This clonotype has more than one count but fewer than ten. This chain joins TRBV28 and TRBJ2-7, with D maybe TRBD1 (6 bases). The length of the CDR3 is 12 residues. V shed 6 bases and J shed 6 bases, with 12 bases lying between them. CDR1 and CDR2 from the germline V gene are MDHEN and SYDVKM. CDR3 coding DNA: TGTGCCAGCAGGTTAACAGGGACCGAGCAGTACTTC. This sequence encodes CASRLTGTEQYF.

The chain employs TRBV10-3 and TRBJ2-3; a weak D match, TRBD2 (7 bases). The V end was cut by 4 bases, the J end by 2 bases, with 13 bases between. Germline CDR1 reads ENHRY; CDR2 reads SYGVKD. This CDR3 comprises 15 residues. CDR3 bases: TGTGCCATCAGTGTTTGGGGGGGCCTCACAGATACGCAGTATTTT. Its translation: CAISVWGGLTDTQYF.

With regard to this clonotype: Possible read error: a much larger clone is one base away. The CDR3 does not end in the conserved phenylalanine or tryptophan, so this is likely a read error. The chain uses TRBV7-2 and TRBJ2-5, with D unclear. Germline CDR1 is SGHTA and CDR2 is FQGNSA. This CDR3 spans 16 amino acids. Trimming removed 1 base from V and 4 bases from J, with 16 bases in between. Here the CDR3 reads CASSLERTSSRETQYC. The CDR3 nucleotides read TGTGCCAGCAGCTTAGAAAGGACGTCGTCTCGAGAGACCCAGTACTGC.

The rearrangement links TRBV27 to TRBJ2-5; D remains unclear. CDR1 and CDR2 from the germline V gene are MNHEY and SMNVEV (reference sequence). CDR3 length equals 14 residues. The V end lost 8 bases, the J end lost 4 bases, and 17 bases lay between the germline ends. CDR3: CASSKDFVGETQYF. The CDR3 DNA sequence: TGTGCCAGCTCGAAGGATTTTGTCGGAGAGACCCAGTACTTC.